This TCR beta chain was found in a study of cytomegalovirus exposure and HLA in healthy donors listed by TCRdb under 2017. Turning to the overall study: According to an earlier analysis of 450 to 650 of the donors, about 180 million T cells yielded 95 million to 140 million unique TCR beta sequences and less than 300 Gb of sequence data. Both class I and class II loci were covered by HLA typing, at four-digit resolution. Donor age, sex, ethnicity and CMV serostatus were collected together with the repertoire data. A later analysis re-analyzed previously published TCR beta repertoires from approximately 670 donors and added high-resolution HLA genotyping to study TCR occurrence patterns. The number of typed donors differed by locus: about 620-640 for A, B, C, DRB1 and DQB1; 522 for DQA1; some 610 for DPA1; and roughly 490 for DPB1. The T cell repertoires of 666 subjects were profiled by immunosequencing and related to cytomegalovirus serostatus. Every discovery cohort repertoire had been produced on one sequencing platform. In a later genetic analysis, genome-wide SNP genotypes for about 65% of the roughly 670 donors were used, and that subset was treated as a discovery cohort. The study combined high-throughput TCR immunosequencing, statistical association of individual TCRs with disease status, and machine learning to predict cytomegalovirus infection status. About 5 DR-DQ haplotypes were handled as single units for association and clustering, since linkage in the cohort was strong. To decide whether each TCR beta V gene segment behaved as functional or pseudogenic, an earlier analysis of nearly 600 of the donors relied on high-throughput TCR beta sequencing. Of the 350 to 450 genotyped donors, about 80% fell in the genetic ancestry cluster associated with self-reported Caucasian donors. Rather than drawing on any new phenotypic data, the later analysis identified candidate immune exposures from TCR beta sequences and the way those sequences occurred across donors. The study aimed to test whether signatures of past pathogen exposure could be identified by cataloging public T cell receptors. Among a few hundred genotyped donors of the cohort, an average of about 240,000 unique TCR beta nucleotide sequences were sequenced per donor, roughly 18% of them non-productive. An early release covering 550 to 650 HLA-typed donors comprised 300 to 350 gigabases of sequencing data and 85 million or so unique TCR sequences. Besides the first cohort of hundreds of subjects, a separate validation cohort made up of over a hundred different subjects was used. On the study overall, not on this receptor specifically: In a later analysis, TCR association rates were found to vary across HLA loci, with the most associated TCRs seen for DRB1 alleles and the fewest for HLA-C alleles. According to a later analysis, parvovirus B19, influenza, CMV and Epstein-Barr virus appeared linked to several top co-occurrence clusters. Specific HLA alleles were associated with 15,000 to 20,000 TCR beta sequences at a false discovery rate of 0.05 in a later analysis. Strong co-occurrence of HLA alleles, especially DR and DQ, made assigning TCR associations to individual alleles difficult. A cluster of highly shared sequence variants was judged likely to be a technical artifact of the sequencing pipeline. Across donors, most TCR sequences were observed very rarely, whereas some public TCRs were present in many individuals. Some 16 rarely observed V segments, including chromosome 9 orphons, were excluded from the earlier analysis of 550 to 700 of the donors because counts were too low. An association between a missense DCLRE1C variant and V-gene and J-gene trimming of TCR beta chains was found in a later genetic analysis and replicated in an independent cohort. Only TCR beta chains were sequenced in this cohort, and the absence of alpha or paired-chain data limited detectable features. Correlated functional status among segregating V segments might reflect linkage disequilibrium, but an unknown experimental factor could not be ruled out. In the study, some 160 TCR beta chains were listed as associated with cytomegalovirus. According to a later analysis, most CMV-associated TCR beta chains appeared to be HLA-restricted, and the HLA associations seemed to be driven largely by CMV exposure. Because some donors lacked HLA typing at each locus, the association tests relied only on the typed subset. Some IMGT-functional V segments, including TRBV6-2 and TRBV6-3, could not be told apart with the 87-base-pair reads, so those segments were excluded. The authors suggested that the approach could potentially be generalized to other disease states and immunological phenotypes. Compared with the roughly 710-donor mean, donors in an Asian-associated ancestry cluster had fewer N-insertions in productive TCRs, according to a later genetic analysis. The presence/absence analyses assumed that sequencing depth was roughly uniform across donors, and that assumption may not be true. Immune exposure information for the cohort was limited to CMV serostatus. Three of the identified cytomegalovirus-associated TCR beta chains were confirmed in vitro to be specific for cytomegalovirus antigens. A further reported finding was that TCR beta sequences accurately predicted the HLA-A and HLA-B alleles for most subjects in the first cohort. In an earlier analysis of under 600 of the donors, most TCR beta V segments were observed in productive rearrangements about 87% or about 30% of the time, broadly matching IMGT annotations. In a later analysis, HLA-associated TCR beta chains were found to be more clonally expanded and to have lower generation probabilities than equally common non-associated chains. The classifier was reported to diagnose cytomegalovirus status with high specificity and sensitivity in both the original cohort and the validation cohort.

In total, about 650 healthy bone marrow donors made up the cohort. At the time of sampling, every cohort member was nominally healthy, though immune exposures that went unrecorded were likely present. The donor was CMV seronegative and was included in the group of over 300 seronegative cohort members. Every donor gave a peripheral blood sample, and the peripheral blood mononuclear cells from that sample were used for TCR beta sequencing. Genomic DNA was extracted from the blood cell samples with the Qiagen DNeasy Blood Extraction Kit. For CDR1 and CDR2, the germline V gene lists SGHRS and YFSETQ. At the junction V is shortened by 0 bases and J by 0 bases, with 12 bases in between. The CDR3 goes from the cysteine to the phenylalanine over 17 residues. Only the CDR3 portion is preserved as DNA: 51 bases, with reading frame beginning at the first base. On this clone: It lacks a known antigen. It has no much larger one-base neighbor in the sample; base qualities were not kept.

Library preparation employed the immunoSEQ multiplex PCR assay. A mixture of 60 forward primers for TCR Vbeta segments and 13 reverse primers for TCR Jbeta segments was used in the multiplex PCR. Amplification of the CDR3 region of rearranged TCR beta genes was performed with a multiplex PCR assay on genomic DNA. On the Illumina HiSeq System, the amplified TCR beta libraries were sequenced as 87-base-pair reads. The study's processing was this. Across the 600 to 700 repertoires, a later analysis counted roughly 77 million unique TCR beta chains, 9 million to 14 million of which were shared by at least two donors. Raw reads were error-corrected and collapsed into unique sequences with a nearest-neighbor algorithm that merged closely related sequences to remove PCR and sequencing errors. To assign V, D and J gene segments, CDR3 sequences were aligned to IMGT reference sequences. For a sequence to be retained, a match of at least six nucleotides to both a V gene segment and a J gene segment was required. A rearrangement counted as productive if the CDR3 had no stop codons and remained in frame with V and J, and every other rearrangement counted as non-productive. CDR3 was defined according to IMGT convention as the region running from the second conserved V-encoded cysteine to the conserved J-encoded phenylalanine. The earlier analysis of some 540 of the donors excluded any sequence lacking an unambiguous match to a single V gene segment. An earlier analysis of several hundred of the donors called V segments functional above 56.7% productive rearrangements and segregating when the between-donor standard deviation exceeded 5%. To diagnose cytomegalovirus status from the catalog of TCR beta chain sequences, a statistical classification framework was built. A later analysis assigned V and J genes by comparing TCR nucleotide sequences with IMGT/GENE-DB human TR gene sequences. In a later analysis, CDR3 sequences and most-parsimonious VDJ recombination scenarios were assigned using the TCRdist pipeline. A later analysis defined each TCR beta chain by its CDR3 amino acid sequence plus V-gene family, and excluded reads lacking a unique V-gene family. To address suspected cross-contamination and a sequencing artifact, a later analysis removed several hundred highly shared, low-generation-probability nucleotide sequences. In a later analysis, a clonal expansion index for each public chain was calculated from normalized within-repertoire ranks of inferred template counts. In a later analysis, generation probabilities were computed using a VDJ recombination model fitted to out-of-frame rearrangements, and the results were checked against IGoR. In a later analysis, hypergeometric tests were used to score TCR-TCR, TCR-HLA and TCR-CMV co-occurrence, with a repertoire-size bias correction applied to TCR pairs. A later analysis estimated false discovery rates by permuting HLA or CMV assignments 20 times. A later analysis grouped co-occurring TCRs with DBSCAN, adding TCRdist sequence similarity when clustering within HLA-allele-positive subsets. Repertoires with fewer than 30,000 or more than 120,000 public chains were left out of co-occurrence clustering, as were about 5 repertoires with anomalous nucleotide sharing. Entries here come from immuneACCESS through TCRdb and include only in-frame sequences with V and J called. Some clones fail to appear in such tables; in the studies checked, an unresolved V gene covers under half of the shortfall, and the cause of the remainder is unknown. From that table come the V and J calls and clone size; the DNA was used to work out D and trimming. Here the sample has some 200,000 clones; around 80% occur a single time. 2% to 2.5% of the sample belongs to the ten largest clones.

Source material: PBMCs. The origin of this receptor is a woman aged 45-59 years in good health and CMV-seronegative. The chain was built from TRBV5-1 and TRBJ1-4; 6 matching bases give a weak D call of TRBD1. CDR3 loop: CASSLGQGLATNEKLFF. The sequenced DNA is TGCGCCAGCAGCTTGGGTCAGGGGCTAGCAACTAATGAAAAACTGTTTTTT.